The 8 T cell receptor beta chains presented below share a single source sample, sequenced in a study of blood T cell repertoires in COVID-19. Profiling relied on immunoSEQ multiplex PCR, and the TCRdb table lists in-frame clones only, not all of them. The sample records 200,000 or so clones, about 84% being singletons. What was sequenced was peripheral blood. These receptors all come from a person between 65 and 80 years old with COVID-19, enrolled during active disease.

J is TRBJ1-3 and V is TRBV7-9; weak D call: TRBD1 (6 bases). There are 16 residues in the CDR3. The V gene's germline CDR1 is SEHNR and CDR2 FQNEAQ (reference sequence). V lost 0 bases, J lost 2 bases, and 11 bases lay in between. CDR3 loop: CASSLAQGLPGNTIYF. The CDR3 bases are TGTGCCAGCAGCTTAGCACAGGGTCTCCCTGGAAACACCATATATTTT.

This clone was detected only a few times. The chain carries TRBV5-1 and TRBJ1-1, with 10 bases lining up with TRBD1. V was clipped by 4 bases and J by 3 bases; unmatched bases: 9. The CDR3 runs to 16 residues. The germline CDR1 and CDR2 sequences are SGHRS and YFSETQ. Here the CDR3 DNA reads TGCGCCAGCAGCCTGAGGACAGGGGGTGGGGACACTGAAGCTTTCTTT. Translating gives CASSLRTGGGDTEAFF. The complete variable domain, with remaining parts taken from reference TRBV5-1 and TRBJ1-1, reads KAGVTQTPRYLIKTRGQQVTLSCSPISGHRSVSWYQQTPGQGLQFLFEYFSETQRNKGNFPGRFSGRQFSNSRSEMNVSTLELGDSALYLCASSLRTGGGDTEAFFGQGTRLTVV.

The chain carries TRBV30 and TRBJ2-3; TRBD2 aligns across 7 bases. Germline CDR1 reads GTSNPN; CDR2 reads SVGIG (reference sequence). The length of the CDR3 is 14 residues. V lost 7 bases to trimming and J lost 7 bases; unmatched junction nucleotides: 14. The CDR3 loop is CALLKRGRHYTQYF. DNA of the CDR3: TGTGCCTTGTTAAAGCGGGGCAGGCACTATACGCAGTATTTT.

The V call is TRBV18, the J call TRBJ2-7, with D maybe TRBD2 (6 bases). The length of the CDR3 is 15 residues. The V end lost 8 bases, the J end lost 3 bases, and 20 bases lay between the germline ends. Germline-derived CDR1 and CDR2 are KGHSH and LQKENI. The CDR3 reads CASQMGGVNLYEQYF. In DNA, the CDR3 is TGTGCCAGCCAAATGGGGGGTGTGAATCTCTACGAGCAGTACTTC.

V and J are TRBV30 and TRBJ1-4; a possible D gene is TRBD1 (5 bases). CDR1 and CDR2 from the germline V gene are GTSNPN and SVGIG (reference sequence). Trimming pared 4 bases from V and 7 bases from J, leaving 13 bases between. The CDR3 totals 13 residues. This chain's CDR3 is CAWNGRDREKLFF. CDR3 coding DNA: TGTGCCTGGAATGGGAGGGACCGTGAAAAACTGTTTTTT.

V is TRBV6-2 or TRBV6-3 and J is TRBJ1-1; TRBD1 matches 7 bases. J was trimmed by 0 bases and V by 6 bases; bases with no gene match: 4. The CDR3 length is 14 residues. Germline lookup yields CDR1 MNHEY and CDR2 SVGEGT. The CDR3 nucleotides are TGTGCCAGCAGCCTTGGACAGGTGAACACTGAAGCTTTCTTT. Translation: CASSLGQVNTEAFF.

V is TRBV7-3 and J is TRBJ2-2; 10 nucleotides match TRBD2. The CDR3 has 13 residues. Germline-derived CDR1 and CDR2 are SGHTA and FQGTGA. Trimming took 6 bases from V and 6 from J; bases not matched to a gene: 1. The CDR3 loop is CASRGTSAGELFF. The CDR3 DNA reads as TGTGCCAGCAGGGGGACTAGCGCCGGGGAGCTGTTTTTT.

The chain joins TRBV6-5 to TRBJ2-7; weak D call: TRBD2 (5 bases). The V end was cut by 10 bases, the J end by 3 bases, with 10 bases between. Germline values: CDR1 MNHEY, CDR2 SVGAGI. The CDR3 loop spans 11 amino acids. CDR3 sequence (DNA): TGTGCCACCTCGGACTTCTACGAGCAGTACTTC. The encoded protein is CATSDFYEQYF.